Here is one TCR beta chain with its context. Which antigen it targets is not known. Base qualities are not provided; no much larger clone lies one nucleotide away. This sample was included in a study of blood T cells in healthy people across ages (dated by TCRdb to between 2014 and 2017). A note on the overall study: In model experiments, roughly one uniquely barcoded TCR beta cDNA molecule per two T cells was captured by template switching. To track age-related changes in TCR beta repertoire diversity, the study relied on deep sequencing normalized with unique cDNA molecular identifiers. Donors were grouped into four age groups: young (average roughly 15 years), middle-aged (roughly 37), aged (approximately 67) and long-lived (around 82). Donors of different ages were randomly distributed across sequencing lanes to avoid experimental bias. For two donors (one aged 18 to 30 and one aged 80 or older), the study analyzed two additional independent replicas of 1 million unique cDNA reads from the same blood draw.

The CDR3 goes from the cysteine to the phenylalanine over 13 residues. Just the 39-base CDR3 DNA is kept, in frame starting at base 1. V loses 6 bases, J loses 0 bases, and the germline ends lie 8 bases apart. CDR1 and CDR2, per the germline V gene, are ENHRY and SYGVKD. Systemically healthy Caucasian individuals from Russia, around 39 in total and aged roughly 6 to 95 years, were included as donors. Roughly 9 milliliters of peripheral blood were drawn from each donor into EDTA-treated Vacutainer tubes. Ficoll-Paque density-gradient centrifugation was used to isolate PBMCs, with at least 7 million obtained per sample. Trizol reagent was used to extract total RNA from PBMCs, with at least 6 micrograms per sample. The percentages of naive CD45RAhigh/CD27high T cells were determined by flow cytometry on a PBMC aliquot from every donor. Preparation of the library involved 5' RACE. Sequencing instrument: Illumina HiSeq 2500. A second about 7 to 11 cycle PCR used a sample-barcoded 5' primer and a J-beta primer mix. A template-switch 5' adaptor carrying 12 random nucleotides introduced a unique molecular identifier onto each TCR beta cDNA molecule. At least 2.5 million CDR3-containing paired-end reads were obtained from each sample. All of the RNA was converted into first-strand cDNA using the Mint cDNA synthesis kit, with a TRBC-specific oligonucleotide serving as the primer. Following uracil-DNA glycosylase treatment, all cDNA underwent a first 18-cycle PCR with the universal primers M1SS and BC2_uni_R. In the original analysis: For normalization, 1 million high-quality reads, each with a distinct molecular identifier, were randomly selected from each sample. Reads sharing molecular identifiers were discarded rather than binned into consensus sequences. MiTCR, set to a Q25 quality threshold and the strictest error-elimination algorithm, was used for CDR3 identification, clonotype clustering and error correction. A nonparametric unseen species model with Euler transformation was used to estimate lower-bound total TCR beta diversity. The public sequencing data were trimmed at Q25 with fastp and processed into clonotypes with MiXCR by TCRdb, which kept only in-frame beta chains. Rows are combined by CDR3 protein, so each entry shows the most common genes and DNA. The V and J calls, along with clone size, are taken from TCRdb and not from the paper's own processing. In this sample the table shows approximately 680,000 distinct CDR3 sequences, about 30% of which occur a single time. Approximately 15% of the sample goes to the ten largest clones.

The study at large found these results: As age increased, observed TCR beta diversity per million T cells dropped in a roughly linear way, and a significant reduction was already evident by age around 41. Compared with the aged group, the long-lived group had more naive CD4+ T cells, fewer expanded clones and increased TCR diversity, a pattern suggesting age selection. Because the CMV infection status of the donors was unknown, age-related changes in expanded clonotypes may potentially have been confounded. A strong correlation was found between observed TCR beta diversity and the percentage of naive T cells measured by flow cytometry. Bulk unsorted PBMC profiling prevented conclusive comparison of naive and antigen-experienced compartments. Estimates of total diversity from one million sequenced T cells were regarded as lower bounds and underestimates.

Rearrangement joined TRBV10-3 to TRBJ1-1, with the D gene not clear enough to name. The sequencing input was blood. The clonotype originates from a woman of 80 years or more in good health. Donor details come from another sample of the same person, matched by shared clones. The CDR3 loop reads CAIRAQVNTEAFF. The nucleotide sequence reads TGTGCCATCAGAGCTCAGGTGAACACTGAAGCTTTCTTT.